The TCR beta chain under discussion was sequenced for a study of shared clonotypes between healthy human individuals. Whole-study context: Per donor, three plates held CD4 naive cells, three held CD4 memory, two held CD8 naive and one held CD8 memory.

Regarding this clone: Its antigen is currently unknown.

Each sorted subset replicate got 200 ng genomic DNA, roughly 33,000 genomes. Per the study methods: Sequence data from immunoSEQ were junction-only and lacked quality scores; consequently, filtering differed. Method: immunoSEQ multiplex PCR; TCRdb's copy keeps in-frame clones and lacks some. The V and J calls and clone size were taken over from that table, and D and trimming were inferred from the DNA. The table shows just over 2,000,000 clones, with about 95% occurring only once. CD45RO-negative, CCR7-positively selected cells formed the naive CD8 fraction, excluding terminally differentiated effector memory CD45RA+ cells. Points from the study as a whole: The study found lower generation probabilities in non-shared clonotypes than in those shared by all four donors.

The CDR3 has 13 residues. Germline lookup yields CDR1 SEHNR and CDR2 FQNEAQ (reference sequence). The V segment lost 5 bases and the J segment 5 bases; nucleotides outside the gene matches: 5. The chain uses TRBV7-9 and TRBJ2-5; the match to TRBD1 covers 7 bases. The sequencing input was naive CD8+ T cells sorted from blood. The sequence derives from a man aged 18 to 30 in good health. The CDR3 bases are TGTGCCAGCAGCGTACAGGGGTGGGAGACCCAGTACTTC. Translation: CASSVQGWETQYF.